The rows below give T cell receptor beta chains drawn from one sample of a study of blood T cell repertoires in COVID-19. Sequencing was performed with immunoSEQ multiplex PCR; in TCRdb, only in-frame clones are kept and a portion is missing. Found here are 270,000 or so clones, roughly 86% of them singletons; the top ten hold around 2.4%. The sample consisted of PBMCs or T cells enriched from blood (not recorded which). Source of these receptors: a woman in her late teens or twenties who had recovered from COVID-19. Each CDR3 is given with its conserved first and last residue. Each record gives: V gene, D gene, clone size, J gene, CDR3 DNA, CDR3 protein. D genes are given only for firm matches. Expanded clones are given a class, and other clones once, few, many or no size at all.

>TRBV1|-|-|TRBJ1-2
TGCACCAGCAGCCTCGGACAGGGGACCCTTAATGGCTACACCTTC
CTSSLGQGTLNGYTF
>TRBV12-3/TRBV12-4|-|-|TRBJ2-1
TGTGCCAGCAGTTTAACGGGGATGGGTGAGCAGTTCTTC
CASSLTGMGEQFF
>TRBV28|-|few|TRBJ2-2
TGTGCCAGCAGTTTTTATTCTAGGGGTCAGAACACCGGGGAGCTGTTTTTT
CASSFYSRGQNTGELFF
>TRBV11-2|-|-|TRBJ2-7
TGTGCCAGCAGCTCCTCTTATGAGCAGTACTTC
CASSSSYEQYF
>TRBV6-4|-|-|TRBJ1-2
TGTGCCAAAGGACAGCCAAACTATGGCTACACCTTC
CAKGQPNYGYTF
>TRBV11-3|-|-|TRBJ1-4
TGTGCCAGCAGCTTGGGGGCATGGGAAAAACTGTTTTTT
CASSLGAWEKLFF
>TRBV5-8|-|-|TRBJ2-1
TGTGCCAGCAGCCCGATCCTATATGAGCAGTTCTTC
CASSPILYEQFF
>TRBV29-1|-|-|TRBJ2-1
TGCAGCGCCGATCGCGGAGTGGAGCAGTTCTTC
CSADRGVEQFF
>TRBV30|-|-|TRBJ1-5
TGTGCCTGGAGTATAAATGAGGGTCAGCCCCAGCATTTT
CAWSINEGQPQHF
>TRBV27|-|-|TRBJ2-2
TGTGCCAGCAGCTATAGGGGGACCGGGGAGCTGTTTTTT
CASSYRGTGELFF
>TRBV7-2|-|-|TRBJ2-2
TGTGCCAGCAGCCCCCCGGGTGCGAACACCGGGGAGCTGTTTTTT
CASSPPGANTGELFF
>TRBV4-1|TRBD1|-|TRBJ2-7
TGCGCCAGCAGCCAAGCGACAGGGCTCTACGAGCAGTACTTC
CASSQATGLYEQYF